What follows are 26 T cell receptor delta chains derived from one specimen sequenced in a study of γδ T cells in repeated Plasmodium falciparum infection. Gammadelta T cells were flow-sorted from PBMC into Vgamma9/Vdelta2+ and Vdelta2-negative populations for bulk analysis. TCRdb re-called the multiplex PCR reads via CATT. Of around 50,000 delta-chain clones in the sample, over 1.5% were seen once. The sequencing input was gamma-delta T cells from blood. The receptors derive from a pool of human donors (malaria-infected and uninfected, not separated).

A few counts support this clone. This DNA translates differently at residue 9 from the TCRdb protein, which is that of a much larger clone; a read error is likely, and the protein shown is the DNA's own translation. V gene TRDV1 combines with J gene TRDJ1, with 10 bases matching TRDD3. The J gene, not given by TCRdb, was assigned here from a germline match of the nucleotide sequence. Germline CDR1 TSWWSYY, CDR2 QGS. Germline trimming cut 1 base from V and 3 bases from J; bases unmatched to any gene: 20. The CDR3 loop spans 21 amino acids. The CDR3 nucleotides are TGTGCTCTTGGGGAACGCTCCTATTCTGGGGGACTGGGGGATCGCCCCGATAAACTCATCTTT. Translation gives CALGERSYSGGLGDRPDKLIF.

This clone has a handful of counts. TCRdb has a much larger clone's protein, which differs at residue 5 from the translation of this DNA, likely because of a read error; what is shown is the protein translated from the DNA. The CDR3 is CALGSRPSFITGGFDTDKLIF. CDR3 DNA: TGTGCTCTTGGATCCAGGCCTTCTTTCATTACTGGGGGATTCGACACCGATAAACTCATCTTT. The chain combines TRDV1 with TRDJ1; 10 bases agree with TRDD3. TCRdb gives no J gene; it was assigned here by matching the DNA to germline. Per germline, CDR1 TSWWSYY and CDR2 QGS. This CDR3 contains 21 residues. Trimming at V came to 6 bases and at J to 0 bases, leaving 22 bases not matched to a gene.

This clone showed up just a few times. The mismatch at residue 20 between this DNA's translation and the TCRdb protein of a much larger clone likely reflects a read error; the protein shown is translated from the DNA. This chain connects TRDV1 to TRDJ1; 13 nucleotides line up with TRDD3. This CDR3 is built from 28 residues. The V and J ends lost 1 base and 0 bases, in that order; junction bases with no gene match: 35. Germline CDR1 is TSWWSYY and CDR2 is QGS. CDR3: CALGEREPLYTLDWGIRTDRRNTDKLIF. The CDR3 bases are TGTGCTCTTGGGGAACGGGAGCCACTCTACACCCTTGACTGGGGGATACGCACCGACCGCCGAAACACCGATAAACTCATCTTT.

A remark on this clone: The protein in TCRdb stems from a much larger clone and differs at residue 13 from this DNA's translation, likely a read error; here the protein is translated from the DNA. The V and J genes are TRDV1 and TRDJ1; D call uncertain. In the absence of a J gene in TCRdb, the DNA was matched to germline to assign it here. Trimming removed 0 bases at V and 1 base at J, with 21 bases between. The V gene's germline CDR1 is TSWWSYY and CDR2 QGS. CDR3 size: 19 residues. The CDR3 region is CALGELRPARPLCTDKLIF. In DNA, the CDR3 is TGTGCTCTTGGGGAACTAAGACCAGCCCGACCCTTGTGCACCGATAAACTCATCTTT.

This clone was found a few times. The protein given by TCRdb reflects a much larger clone and differs at residue 8 from this DNA's translation, likely from a read error; the protein shown is the DNA's translation. V gene TRDV1 combines with J gene TRDJ3, with a possible D match to TRDD3 (6 bases). Because TCRdb records no J gene, it was assigned here through a match of the DNA to germline. The length of the CDR3 is 19 residues. Trimming removed 9 bases at V and 1 base at J, with 22 bases between. From germline, CDR1 is TSWWSYY and CDR2 QGS. The CDR3: CALEPSLRGTSWDTRQMFF. CDR3 nucleotides: TGTGCTCTCGAACCTTCACTCAGGGGGACATCCTGGGACACCCGACAGATGTTTTTC.

This clone appeared many times. The protein recorded in TCRdb matches a much larger clone and deviates from this DNA's translation at residue 18, suggesting a read error; the protein here is obtained by translating the DNA. The chain uses TRDV1 and TRDJ1; 8 bases are a match to TRDD3. Here the J gene was assigned by germline matching of the DNA, as TCRdb has none. This CDR3 spans 23 amino acids. The J segment lost 2 bases and the V segment lost 0 bases, leaving 26 bases of the junction unmatched. Germline CDR1 reads TSWWSYY; CDR2 reads QGS. As DNA, the CDR3 is TGTGCTCTTGGGGAACTACCCTGCCTTCCCAAGACTCTCTGGGGGACCCCTACCGATAAACTCATCTTT. Translated, it gives CALGELPCLPKTLWGTPTDKLIF.

In its sample, this clone was seen a few times. The protein given by TCRdb reflects a much larger clone and differs at residue 11 from this DNA's translation, likely from a read error; the protein shown is the DNA's translation. The rearrangement joins TRDV1 to TRDJ1, with a possible D match to TRDD3 (5 bases). Germline CDR1 reads TSWWSYY; CDR2 reads QGS. V lost 0 bases to trimming and J lost 10 bases, with 21 bases between them. This CDR3 region has 16 residues. CDR3 sequence (DNA): TGTGCTCTTGGGGAACTACCTAGCTACTGGAGGATAGGACTCATCTTT. This codes for CALGELPSYWRIGLIF.

On this clone itself: A read error is possible here, since a much larger clone lies one base away. The chain couples TRDV1 to TRDJ1; 12 bases match TRDD3. Germline CDR1 TSWWSYY, CDR2 QGS. The CDR3 is 24 residues long. The CDR3 is CALGEGGSDSDWGILTPRLDKLIF. The CDR3 nucleotides read TGTGCTCTTGGGGAAGGCGGGTCAGATTCCGACTGGGGGATACTCACACCGCGTCTCGACAAACTCATCTTC.

This clone occurred a few times. This sequence is one base from a far larger clone and is likely a read error. Other DNA sequences of this sample code for an identical CDR3. V and J are TRDV1 and TRDJ2; 8 positions match TRDD3. Germline V gene sequence: CDR1 TSWWSYY, CDR2 QGS. This CDR3 region has 21 residues. CDR3 nucleotides: TGTGCTCTTGTAAGCTCCCTCCGAGTTACTGGGGGGTTAGCTTTGACAGCACAACTATTCTTT. Amino acid sequence: CALVSSLRVTGGLALTAQLFF.

Comment on this clone: The mismatch at residue 5 between this DNA's translation and the TCRdb protein of a much larger clone likely reflects a read error; the protein shown is translated from the DNA. CDR3 in DNA: TGTGCTCTTGGGGCTTCTACAAACTGGGAGAACACCGATAAACTCATCTTT. Translating it yields CALGASTNWENTDKLIF. This sequence joins TRDV1 and TRDJ1; D may be TRDD3 (6 bases). TCRdb offers no J gene call, so here the DNA was matched to germline to obtain one. Germline assignment: CDR1 TSWWSYY and CDR2 QGS. The CDR3 has 17 amino acids. The germline V and J ends were trimmed by 4 bases and 0 bases, with 18 bases remaining between them.

A remark on this clone: TCRdb assigns this DNA the protein of a much larger clone, which departs from its translation at residue 19; this likely reflects a read error, and the protein shown comes from translating the DNA. There is no J gene call, but TRDV1 is given as the V gene; TRDD3, the table's D call, lacks a check against the DNA. The CDR3 is made up of 21 amino acids. Germline V gives CDR1 TSWWSYY, CDR2 QGS. The CDR3 DNA is TGTGCTCTTGGGGAACTAGGGTTTCCTTCCTTCCTGGGGGGTTACACCGATAAACCCATCTTT. Translation gives CALGELGFPSFLGGYTDKPIF.

As for this clone: The TCRdb protein comes from a much larger clone and disagrees with this DNA's translation at residue 8, likely due to a read error; the protein given here is derived from the DNA. The chain links TRDV1 to TRDJ1; 11 bases map to TRDD3. Assignment of the J gene here rests on matching the DNA to germline, because TCRdb gives none. The germline gives CDR1 TSWWSYY, CDR2 QGS. The trim removed 5 bases at V and 3 bases at J, leaving 32 bases unmatched. This CDR3 has 24 residues. The CDR3 DNA follows: TGTGCTCTTGGGAACTCCCCCCGCATACTTCCTAACCACTGGGGGATAAGCAAGGCCGATAAACTCATCTTT. Its protein is CALGNSPRILPNHWGISKADKLIF.

The V call is TRDV1, the J call TRDJ1; 8 bases map to TRDD3. No J segment appears in TCRdb, so it was assigned here by matching the sequence to germline. V lost 4 bases, J lost 3 bases, and 25 bases stayed unmatched. CDR1 TSWWSYY and CDR2 QGS come from the germline V gene. The CDR3 has 21 amino acids. CDR3: CALGGDTLTPTFWGTPDKLIF. The CDR3 DNA is TGTGCTCTTGGGGGTGATACACTAACTCCCACCTTCTGGGGGACCCCCGATAAACTCATCTTT.

A few counts support this clone. This probably arose from a read error, given a far larger clone one base away. Other DNA sequences in the sample encode the same CDR3. V gene TRDV2 combines with J gene TRDJ1; 8 bases map to TRDD3. The J gene was not available in TCRdb and was assigned here by matching the DNA to germline segments. This CDR3 contains 19 residues. Germline CDR1 is GEAIGNYY and CDR2 is EKD. The CDR3, as DNA: TGTGCCTGTGACACAGTACTGGGGGCCTCACCCTCGTACACTGATAAACTCATCTTT. It encodes CACDTVLGASPSYTDKLIF.

Notes on this clone: The protein in TCRdb stems from a much larger clone and differs at residue 3 from this DNA's translation, likely a read error; here the protein is translated from the DNA. The J gene is TRDJ1, the V gene TRDV1; D may correspond to TRDD2 or TRDD3 (5 bases each). TCRdb carries no J gene annotation; the J gene was assigned here by matching the DNA with germline. The CDR3 is made up of 16 amino acids. Germline CDR1 and CDR2: TSWWSYY and QGS. CDR3 nucleotides: TGTGCTTTTGGGGACCGGATAACCGTTCCTACCGATAAACTCATCTTT. This translates into CAFGDRITVPTDKLIF.

On this clone: TCRdb assigns this DNA the protein of a much larger clone, which departs from its translation at residue 7; this likely reflects a read error, and the protein shown comes from translating the DNA. The chain recombines TRDV1 with TRDJ1; 8 bases align to TRDD3. TCRdb gives no J gene; it was assigned here by matching the DNA to germline. The CDR3 loop spans 17 amino acids. V was clipped by 1 base and J by 2 bases; unmatched bases: 9. Germline values: CDR1 TSWWSYY, CDR2 QGS. In nucleotides, the CDR3 is TGTGCTCTTGGGGAACGGCATCCGGGGGATATAACCGATAAACTCATCTTT. Protein: CALGERHPGDITDKLIF.

This clone turned up a few times. The TCRdb record carries a much larger clone's protein, which differs from this DNA's translation at residue 11; a read error is the likely cause, and the protein listed here is the DNA translation. J is TRDJ1 and V is TRDV1, with 10 bases aligning to TRDD3. The J gene is absent in TCRdb and was assigned here via DNA matching to germline. This CDR3 contains 20 residues. Germline CDR1 and CDR2: TSWWSYY and QGS. V was pared by 2 bases and J by 3 bases, with 18 bases of the junction left unmatched. The CDR3 DNA is TGTGCTCTTGGGGAAGTCACCCTTTTGTACGGGGGGATACGCCCCGATAAACTCATCTTT. Its protein product is CALGEVTLLYGGIRPDKLIF.

This clone was picked up a small number of times. TCRdb's protein, taken from a much larger clone, differs from this DNA's translation at residue 15, likely owing to a read error; the protein displayed comes from the DNA. This rearrangement joins TRDV2 to TRDJ1; 11 bases map to TRDD3. The J gene is not listed in TCRdb, so it was assigned here from a DNA match to germline. The CDR3 spans 19 residues. Germline CDR1 and CDR2: GEAIGNYY and EKD. Here the CDR3 reads CACDTVSWGIRGRTGKLIF. The CDR3 DNA reads as TGTGCCTGTGACACCGTATCTTGGGGGATACGAGGTCGCACCGGTAAACTCATCTTT.

In the case of this clone: It differs at one base from a far larger clone, so likely a read error. Other nucleotide sequences from this sample produce the same CDR3. This chain uses TRDV1 with TRDJ1; possible D gene TRDD3, 6 bases. TCRdb is silent on the J gene; assignment here came from matching the DNA to germline. Looked up from germline, CDR1 is TSWWSYY and CDR2 is QGS. The CDR3 spans 19 residues. Trimming stripped 9 bases from V and 0 bases from J, with 29 bases between. CDR3 protein: CALSPGGGRDPWYTDKLIF. CDR3 coding DNA: TGTGCTCTCTCCCCCGGCGGGGGACGCGACCCTTGGTACACCGATAAACTCATCTTT.

For this clone: TCRdb pairs this DNA with a much larger clone's protein that differs at residue 7, likely a read error; the protein shown was translated from the DNA. This chain uses TRDV2 with TRDJ1; 8 bases align to TRDD3. CDR3 length: 17 amino acids. V dropped 0 bases and J dropped 0; count of bases not matched to a gene: 8. Germline-derived CDR1 and CDR2 are GEAIGNYY and EKD. Written as DNA, the CDR3 is TGTGCCTGTGACACCGTCTTCGGGATACGAAACACCGATAAACTCATCTTT. This translates into CACDTVFGIRNTDKLIF.

This clone has just a few counts. The chain employs TRDV1 and TRDJ1, with 7 bases lining up with TRDD2. The CDR3 has 17 amino acids. J gave up 11 bases and V 4 bases, and 22 bases lay outside the gene matches. From germline, CDR1 is TSWWSYY and CDR2 QGS. The chain's CDR3 is CALGGNLPITTDYRLIF. CDR3 DNA sequence: TGTGCTCTTGGGGGCAATCTTCCTATCACTACGGACTATCGCCTCATCTTT.

Regarding this clone: The amino acid sequence in TCRdb belongs to a much larger clone and departs from this DNA's translation at residue 6, likely a sequencing read error; the sequence shown is translated from the DNA. This chain joins TRDV1 and TRDJ1; 10 bases are a match to TRDD3. Here the J gene came from matching the DNA to germline, since TCRdb omits it. Looked up from germline, CDR1 is TSWWSYY and CDR2 is QGS. Trimming at V came to 2 bases and at J to 0 bases, leaving 24 bases not matched to a gene. This CDR3 is 23 amino acids long. The DNA of the CDR3 is TGTGCTCTTGGGGAATGGTATCCTACAGGAGGGTGGGGGATACCCCCCTACACCGATAAACTCATCTTT. It codes for CALGEWYPTGGWGIPPYTDKLIF.

A note on this clone: TCRdb assigns this DNA the protein of a much larger clone, which departs from its translation at residue 15; this likely reflects a read error, and the protein shown comes from translating the DNA. This sequence joins TRDV1 and TRDJ1, with 12 nucleotides matching TRDD3. The J gene comes from matching the DNA to germline here; TCRdb lacks it. J lost 4 bases, V lost 0 bases, and 18 bases had no gene match. Germline CDR1 TSWWSYY, CDR2 QGS. The CDR3 runs to 21 residues. The CDR3 reads CALGELPTRTGGYRVGDKLIF. DNA for the CDR3: TGTGCTCTTGGGGAACTACCTACCCGTACTGGGGGATACCGCGTGGGCGATAAACTCATCTTT.

This clone was counted a few times. The protein recorded in TCRdb matches a much larger clone and deviates from this DNA's translation at residue 15, suggesting a read error; the protein here is obtained by translating the DNA. No J gene call was made, and the V gene is TRDV2; the table's D gene call, TRDD3, was not cross checked with the DNA. The CDR3 has 17 amino acids. The germline V gene encodes CDR1 GEAIGNYY and CDR2 EKD. The CDR3 DNA reads as TGTGCCTGTGACACGTTAGCCTGGGGGACCAACACCGATAAACCCATCTTT. It specifies CACDTLAWGTNTDKPIF.

This clone showed up just a few times. A far more abundant clone sits one base away, making this likely a read error. This specimen includes other DNA sequences encoding the same CDR3. The chain combines TRDV1 with TRDJ3; the match to TRDD3 covers 11 bases. TCRdb offers no J gene call, so here the DNA was matched to germline to obtain one. The V segment lost 5 bases and the J segment 0 bases; nucleotides outside the gene matches: 36. In germline, CDR1 is TSWWSYY, CDR2 QGS. The CDR3 is made up of 29 amino acids. The CDR3 nucleotides read TGTGCTCTTGGGCCACAGACCGCCGGCCTTCTTCCCACCGTATTGGGGGATACGATTCGCTCCTGGGACACCCGACAGATGTTTTTC. It encodes CALGPQTAGLLPTVLGDTIRSWDTRQMFF.

For this clone: The protein recorded in TCRdb matches a much larger clone and deviates from this DNA's translation at residue 16, suggesting a read error; the protein here is obtained by translating the DNA. This chain connects TRDV1 to TRDJ1; TRDD3 agrees at 7 bases. TCRdb gives no J gene; it was assigned here by matching the DNA to germline. CDR3 size: 21 residues. J gave up 4 bases and V 9 bases, and 32 bases lay outside the gene matches. Germline CDR1 and CDR2: TSWWSYY and QGS. CDR3 sequence (DNA): TGTGCTCTCATAACCAAGCCTTCTCCTAACTGGGGACCTAATTACATCGATAAACTCATCTTT. This encodes CALITKPSPNWGPNYIDKLIF.